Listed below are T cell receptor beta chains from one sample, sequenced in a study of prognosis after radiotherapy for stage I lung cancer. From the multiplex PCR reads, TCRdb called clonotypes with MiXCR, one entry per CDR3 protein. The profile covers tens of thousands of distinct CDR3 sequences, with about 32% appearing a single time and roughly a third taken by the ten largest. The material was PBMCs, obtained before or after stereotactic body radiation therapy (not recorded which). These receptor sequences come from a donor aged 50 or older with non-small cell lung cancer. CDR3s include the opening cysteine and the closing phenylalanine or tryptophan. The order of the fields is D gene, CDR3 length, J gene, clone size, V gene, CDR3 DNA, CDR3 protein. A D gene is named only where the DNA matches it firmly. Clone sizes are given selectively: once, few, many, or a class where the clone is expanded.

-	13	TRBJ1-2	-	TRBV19	TGTGCCAGTAGTAAGGGGGGTGACTATGGCTACACCTTC	CASSKGGDYGYTF
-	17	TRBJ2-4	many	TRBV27	TGTGCCAGCAGTCTATGGGGGAAGGGACCGAGCGCAAACATTCAGTACTTC	CASSLWGKGPSANIQYF
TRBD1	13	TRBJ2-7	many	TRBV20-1	TGCAGTGCTCCGGGACAGGGATCTGCCGAGCAGTACTTC	CSAPGQGSAEQYF
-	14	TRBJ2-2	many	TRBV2	TGTGCCACCCGACGTGACAGGAACACCGGGGAGCTGTTTTTT	CATRRDRNTGELFF
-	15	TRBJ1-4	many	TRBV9	TGTGCCAGCAGCGTACGGGATGCAGCTAATGAAAAACTGTTTTTT	CASSVRDAANEKLFF
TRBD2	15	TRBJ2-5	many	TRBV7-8	TGTGCCAGCAGCTATTCTAGCGGGAGGCCCGAGACCCAGTACTTC	CASSYSSGRPETQYF
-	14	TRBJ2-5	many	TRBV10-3	TGTGCCATCAGTGAGCGGTCTACCCAAGAGACCCAGTACTTC	CAISERSTQETQYF
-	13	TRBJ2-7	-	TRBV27	TGTGCCAGCGCTCGACAGTCGGGTGGGGAGCAGTACTTC	CASARQSGGEQYF
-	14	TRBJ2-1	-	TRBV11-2	TGTGCCAGCAGCAGCCCGGGCAGCCACAATGAGCAGTTCTTC	CASSSPGSHNEQFF
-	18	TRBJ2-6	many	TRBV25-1	TGTGCCAGCAGTGCCCGAGCAGGGAGGGGGTCTGGGGCCAACGTCCTGACTTTC	CASSARAGRGSGANVLTF
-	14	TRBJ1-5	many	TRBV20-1	TGCAGTGCTAGAACCGGGGGGGTTTGGCAGCCCCAGCATTTT	CSARTGGVWQPQHF
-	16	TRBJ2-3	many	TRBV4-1	TGCGCCAGCAGCCAACCTGCGGGACCTAGCACAGATACGCAGTATTTT	CASSQPAGPSTDTQYF